The clone carrying this TCR beta chain appeared once. This specimen belongs to a study of Graves' ophthalmopathy and Graves' hyperthyroidism. V was cut by 4 bases and J by 0 bases, with 25 bases left in between. The V gene's germline CDR1 is LNHDA and CDR2 SQIVND (reference sequence). The CDR3 spans 20 residues. RNA transcripts yielded amplified TCR beta CDR3 regions. First-round RT-PCR with HTBI primers preceded a second-round multiplex PCR. One entry per CDR3 protein results from TCRdb running MiXCR on the multiplex PCR reads. The sample holds 1 million to 1.3 million distinct CDR3 sequences; 36% are singletons and the top ten take over 8.5%.

The sequenced sample was peripheral blood or thyroid tissue (not recorded which). This clonotype was sampled from an adult man with Graves' hyperthyroidism. The genes are TRBV19 and TRBJ1-5; D might be TRBD1 (6 bases). CDR3 amino acids: CASSTIAPVWGAVSNQPQHF. CDR3 nucleotides: TGTGCCAGTAGTACAATCGCGCCGGTGTGGGGGGCGGTTAGCAATCAGCCCCAGCATTTT.